The 20 T cell receptor beta chains below were found in one sample sequenced in a study of graft-versus-host responses after intestinal transplantation (dated by TCRdb to about 2021). Library prep was done by the immunoSEQ multiplex PCR assay. TCRdb stores this immuneACCESS table with in-frame sequences only. Part of the clones is absent; in the studies checked, under half of the shortfall reflects unresolved V genes, and no reason is known for the rest. This sample comprises roughly 8,200 clones, about 93% of them detected only once. Around 2.3% of the sample belongs to the ten largest clones. This specimen consisted of PBMCs, obtained 11 days after intestinal transplantation. The receptors originated from a human patient who received an intestinal transplant, so some T cells may come from the graft donor.

Comment on this clone: Because the CDR3's place on the DNA is in doubt, the DNA is left out and the CDR3 is given as listed by TCRdb. This chain uses TRBV15 with TRBJ2-3; no check of the table's D call, TRBD1, against the DNA was made. Germline assignment: CDR1 LNHNV and CDR2 YYDKDF (reference sequence). The CDR3 spans 24 residues, counting both ends. The CDR3 spells CATSDRERSPTDPHRYAVFWKQYF.

This clone was observed a few times. This chain links TRBV28 with TRBJ2-7, with 7 bases matching TRBD2. Germline CDR1 is MDHEN and CDR2 is SYDVKM. The ends lost 8 bases at V and 6 bases at J; junction bases unmatched: 4. This CDR3 contains 11 residues. The CDR3 protein is CASWGGGEQYF. Written as DNA, the CDR3 is TGTGCCAGCTGGGGCGGGGGCGAGCAGTACTTC.

This rearrangement joins TRBV7-6 to TRBJ2-3; 8 bases are shared with TRBD2. The V and J ends lost 8 bases and 3 bases, in that order; junction bases with no gene match: 19. The CDR3 covers 18 residues. Germline CDR1 reads SGHVS; CDR2 reads FNYEAQ. CDR3 amino acids: CASRRGAGGTPATDTQYF. The CDR3 nucleotides are TGTGCCAGCCGCCGTGGGGCGGGAGGAACCCCCGCTACAGATACGCAGTATTTT.

This clone was seen a single time. The genes are TRBV27 and TRBJ2-5; D may be TRBD1 (6 bases). This CDR3 has 15 residues. Trimming stripped 6 bases from V and 1 base from J, with 15 bases between. The germline CDR1 and CDR2 sequences are MNHEY and SMNVEV (reference sequence). The DNA for the CDR3 is TGTGCCAGCAGCCTACAGGGCCGGGTCCAAGAGACCCAGTACTTC. It codes for CASSLQGRVQETQYF.

Here the CDR3 reads CASSLGDFGAPGQQDGELFF. In nucleotides, the CDR3 is TGCGCCAGCAGCTTGGGGGATTTTGGGGCACCGGGCCAGCAGGACGGGGAGCTGTTTTTT. V usage is TRBV5-1 and J usage is TRBJ2-2; a possible D gene is TRBD1 (5 bases). CDR1 is SGHRS and CDR2 is YFSETQ in the germline V gene. CDR3 length: 20 residues. The V and J ends lost 0 bases and 7 bases respectively, with 28 bases between them.

This rearrangement joins TRBV13 to TRBJ1-2; TRBD1 is a possible D gene (5 bases). V gave up 3 bases and J gave up 1 base, with 6 bases separating them. Germline CDR1 reads PRHDT; CDR2 reads FYEKMQ (reference sequence). The CDR3 has 13 amino acids. The CDR3 DNA follows: TGTGCCAGCAGCTTGGGGGGTAACTATGGCTACACCTTC. It specifies CASSLGGNYGYTF.

This clone has more than one count but fewer than ten. This chain joins TRBV4-1 and TRBJ1-2; 8 nucleotides match TRBD1. V shed 6 bases and J 5 bases; nucleotides not matched to a gene: 5. The germline V gene encodes CDR1 MGHRA and CDR2 YSYEKL. The CDR3 spans 13 residues. The CDR3 nucleotides read TGCGCCAGCAGGGCAGGGGGCAGTTATGGCTACACCTTC. Translated, it gives CASRAGGSYGYTF.

The chain joins TRBV5-1 to TRBJ1-1; 9 bases match TRBD1. CDR1 and CDR2 from the germline V gene are SGHRS and YFSETQ. J lost 2 bases, V lost 5 bases, and 4 bases had no gene match. The CDR3 is 14 amino acids. CDR3 coding DNA: TGCGCCAGCAGGGCGGGACAGGGAAACACTGAAGCTTTCTTT. Amino acids: CASRAGQGNTEAFF. Supplemented by reference TRBV5-1 and TRBJ1-1, the full variable domain reads KAGVTQTPRYLIKTRGQQVTLSCSPISGHRSVSWYQQTPGQGLQFLFEYFSETQRNKGNFPGRFSGRQFSNSRSEMNVSTLELGDSALYLCASRAGQGNTEAFFGQGTRLTVV.

The V and J genes are TRBV15 and TRBJ1-5, with D unclear. This CDR3 is 17 amino acids long. Germline CDR1 and CDR2: LNHNV and YYDKDF (reference sequence). V lost 0 bases to trimming and J lost 0 bases, with 12 bases between them. In nucleotides, the CDR3 is TGTGCCACCAGCAGAGATGCGAGGGTAAATAGCAATCAGCCCCAGCATTTT. Residues: CATSRDARVNSNQPQHF.

V usage is TRBV10-3 and J usage is TRBJ1-2; TRBD1 aligns across 8 bases. V dropped 6 bases and J dropped 1; count of bases not matched to a gene: 7. The CDR3 has 15 residues. CDR1 is ENHRY and CDR2 is SYGVKD in the germline V gene. Here the CDR3 DNA reads TGTGCCATCAGAGACAGGGGACTATTTAACTATGGCTACACCTTC. Its translation: CAIRDRGLFNYGYTF.

This clone was detected once. The V call is TRBV6-5, the J call TRBJ2-1; perhaps TRBD1 as D (5 bases). V was shortened by 6 bases and J by 0 bases, with 15 bases between the two germline ends. The CDR3 loop spans 16 amino acids. Germline V gene lookup returns CDR1 MNHEY and CDR2 SVGAGI. The CDR3 here is CASSYEDTSSYNEQFF. CDR3 nucleotides: TGTGCCAGCAGCTACGAGGACACGAGCTCCTACAATGAGCAGTTCTTC.

The J gene is TRBJ2-7, the V gene TRBV28, with D perhaps matching TRBD2 (6 bases). The CDR3 consists of 13 residues. CDR1 is MDHEN and CDR2 is SYDVKM in the germline V gene. The V gene lost 6 bases and the J gene lost 1 base, with 10 bases spanning the gap. Here the CDR3 reads CASRGRGSYEQYV. The CDR3, as DNA: TGTGCCAGCAGGGGGCGGGGATCCTACGAGCAGTACGTC.

The chain carries TRBV11-2 and TRBJ2-7; 8 bases map to TRBD1. Germline CDR1 SGHAT, CDR2 FQNNGV. The CDR3 spans 14 residues. Unmatched junction bases numbered 12, after V lost 4 bases and J lost 10 bases. This CDR3 reads CASSSRGLLLDQYV. For the CDR3, the DNA is TGTGCCAGCAGCTCCAGGGGGCTACTTTTAGATCAGTACGTC.

V is TRBV7-6 and J is TRBJ1-2, with TRBD1 as a possible D gene (5 bases). Between the trimmed V and J ends, which lost 1 base and 1 base, there was a span of 10 bases. CDR1 and CDR2 from the germline V gene are SGHVS and FNYEAQ. This CDR3 contains 15 residues. The CDR3 region has the DNA TGTGCCAGCAGCTTAGTTTCAGGGATTAACTATGGCTACACCTTC. Its translation is CASSLVSGINYGYTF. The complete variable domain, with remaining parts taken from reference TRBV7-6 and TRBJ1-2, reads GAGVSQSPRYKVTKRGQDVALRCDPISGHVSLYWYRQALGQGPEFLTYFNYEAQQDKSGLPNDRFSAERPEGSISTLTIQRTEQRDSAMYRCASSLVSGINYGYTFGSGTRLTVV.

The gene calls are TRBV28 and TRBJ2-5; 9 bases are a match to TRBD2. CDR3 length: 14 residues. Germline lookup yields CDR1 MDHEN and CDR2 SYDVKM. With V trimmed by 6 bases and J by 2 bases, 4 bases remained unmatched. The CDR3 is CASSRGGGQETQYF. DNA for the CDR3: TGTGCCAGCAGCCGCGGGGGGGGGCAAGAGACCCAGTACTTC.

This chain connects TRBV28 to TRBJ1-4, with 8 nucleotides matching TRBD1. Looked up from germline, CDR1 is MDHEN and CDR2 is SYDVKM. The CDR3 is made up of 14 amino acids. J was trimmed by 8 bases and V by 4 bases; bases with no gene match: 6. CDR3 DNA: TGTGCCAGCAGTTGGACAGGGTTCGGGGAAAAACTGTTTTTT. This sequence encodes CASSWTGFGEKLFF.

The gene calls are TRBV30 and TRBJ2-1, with 9 bases fitting TRBD2. The CDR3 is 15 residues long. Germline CDR1 is GTSNPN and CDR2 is SVGIG (reference sequence). Unmatched junction bases numbered 9, after V lost 0 bases and J lost 9 bases. The chain's CDR3 is CAWSVEGLASGEQFF. Here the CDR3 DNA reads TGTGCCTGGAGTGTAGAAGGACTAGCGTCGGGTGAGCAGTTCTTC.

This clone was counted once. V and J are TRBV5-8 and TRBJ2-7; the match to TRBD1 covers 7 bases. The CDR3 runs to 14 residues. Germline V lookup: CDR1 SGHTS, CDR2 YDEGEE. The trim removed 6 bases at V and 2 bases at J, leaving 8 bases unmatched. The CDR3: CASKLTGLTYEQYV. CDR3 coding DNA: TGTGCCAGCAAACTGACAGGGCTCACCTACGAGCAGTACGTC.

The V and J genes are TRBV29-1 and TRBJ1-1, with D unclear. Germline CDR1 reads SQVTM; CDR2 reads ANQGSEA. Trimming shortened V by 2 bases and J by 3 bases, and 25 bases separated the two germline ends. This CDR3 is built from 18 residues. This CDR3 is CSVEIPAGGLVLDTEAFF. CDR3 DNA sequence: TGCAGCGTTGAAATCCCGGCAGGTGGGTTAGTTCTGGACACTGAAGCTTTCTTT. Complete variable domain (other parts from reference TRBV29-1 and TRBJ1-1): SAVISQKPSRDICQRGTSLTIQCQVDSQVTMMFWYRQQPGQSLTLIATANQGSEATYESGFVIDKFPISRPNLTFSTLTVSNMSPEDSSIYLCSVEIPAGGLVLDTEAFFGQGTRLTVV.

The gene calls are TRBV21-1 and TRBJ1-3; no check of the table's D call, TRBD1, against the DNA was made. TRBV21-1 is tagged as a pseudogene. This CDR3 is 13 amino acids long. CDR3 sequence: CASRNRQGNTIYF. Here the CDR3 DNA reads TGTGCCAGCAGGAACAGACAGGGAAACACCATATATTTT.